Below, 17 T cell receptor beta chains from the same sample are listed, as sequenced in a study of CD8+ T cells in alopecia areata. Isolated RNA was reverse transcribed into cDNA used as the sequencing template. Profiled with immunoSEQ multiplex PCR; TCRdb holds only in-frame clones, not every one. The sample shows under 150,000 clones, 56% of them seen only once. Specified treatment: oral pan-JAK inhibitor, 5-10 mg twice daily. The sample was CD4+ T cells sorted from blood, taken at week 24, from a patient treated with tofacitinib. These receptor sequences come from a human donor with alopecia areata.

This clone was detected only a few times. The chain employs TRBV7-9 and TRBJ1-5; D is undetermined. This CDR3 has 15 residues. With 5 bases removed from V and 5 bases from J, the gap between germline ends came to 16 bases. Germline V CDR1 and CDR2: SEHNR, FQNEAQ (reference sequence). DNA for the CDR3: TGTGCCAGCAGCCCAGACGGAGGAGGGTATCAGCCCCAGCATTTT. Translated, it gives CASSPDGGGYQPQHF.

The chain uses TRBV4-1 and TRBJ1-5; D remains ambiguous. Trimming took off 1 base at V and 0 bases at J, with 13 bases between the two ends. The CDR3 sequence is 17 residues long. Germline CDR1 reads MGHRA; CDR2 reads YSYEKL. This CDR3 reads CASSQGLTPYSNQPQHF. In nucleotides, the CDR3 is TGCGCCAGCAGCCAAGGTTTGACACCATATAGCAATCAGCCCCAGCATTTT.

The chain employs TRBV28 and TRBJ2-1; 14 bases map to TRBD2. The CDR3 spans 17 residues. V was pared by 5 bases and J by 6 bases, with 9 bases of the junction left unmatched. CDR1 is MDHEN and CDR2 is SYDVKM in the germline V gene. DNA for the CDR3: TGTGCCAGCAGTCAAAACACCGGGACTAGCGGGGGCAATGAGCAGTTCTTC. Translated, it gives CASSQNTGTSGGNEQFF.

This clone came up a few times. CDR3 amino acids: CASSFRVNEQFF. In DNA form, the CDR3 reads TGTGCCAGTAGTTTTCGGGTCAATGAGCAGTTCTTC. The chain combines TRBV19 with TRBJ2-1; D gene unclear. Germline V CDR1 and CDR2: LNHDA, SQIVND (reference sequence). The CDR3 has 12 residues. The V end lost 5 bases, the J end lost 6 bases, and 8 bases lay between the germline ends.

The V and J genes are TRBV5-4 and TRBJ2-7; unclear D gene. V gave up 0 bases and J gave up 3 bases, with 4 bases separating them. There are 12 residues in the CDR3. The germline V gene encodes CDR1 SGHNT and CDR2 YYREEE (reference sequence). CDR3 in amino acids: CASSLDRYEQYF. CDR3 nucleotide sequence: TGTGCCAGCAGCTTGGATCGCTACGAGCAGTACTTC.

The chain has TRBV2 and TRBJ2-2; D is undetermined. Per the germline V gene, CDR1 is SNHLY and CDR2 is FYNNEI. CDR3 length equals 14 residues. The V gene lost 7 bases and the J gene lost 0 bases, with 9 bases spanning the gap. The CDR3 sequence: CASKGVSNTGELFF. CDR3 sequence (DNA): TGTGCCAGCAAAGGCGTTTCGAACACCGGGGAGCTGTTTTTT.

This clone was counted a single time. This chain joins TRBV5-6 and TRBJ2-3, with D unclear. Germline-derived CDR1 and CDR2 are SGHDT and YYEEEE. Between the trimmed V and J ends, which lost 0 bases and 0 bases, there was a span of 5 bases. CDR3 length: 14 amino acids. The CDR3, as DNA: TGTGCCAGCAGCTTGGCCACTAGCACAGATACGCAGTATTTT. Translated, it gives CASSLATSTDTQYF.

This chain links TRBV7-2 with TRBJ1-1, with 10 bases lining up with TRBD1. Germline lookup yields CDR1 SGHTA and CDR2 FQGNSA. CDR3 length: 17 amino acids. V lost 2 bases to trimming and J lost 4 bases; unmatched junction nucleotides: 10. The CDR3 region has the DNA TGTGCCAGCAGCTTAACCGGGACAGGGGTGCTTGCCACTGAAGCTTTCTTT. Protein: CASSLTGTGVLATEAFF.

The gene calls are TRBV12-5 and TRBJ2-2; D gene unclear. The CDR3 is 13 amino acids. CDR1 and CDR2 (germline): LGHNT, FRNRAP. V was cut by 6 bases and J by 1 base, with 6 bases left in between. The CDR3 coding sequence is TGTGCTAGTGGCTCAAAGAACACCGGGGAGCTGTTTTTT. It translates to CASGSKNTGELFF. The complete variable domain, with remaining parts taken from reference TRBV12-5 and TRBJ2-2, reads DARVTQTPRHKVTEMGQEVTMRCQPILGHNTVFWYRQTMMQGLELLAYFRNRAPLDDSGMPKDRFSAEMPDATLATLKIQPSEPRDSAVYFCASGSKNTGELFFGEGSRLTVL.

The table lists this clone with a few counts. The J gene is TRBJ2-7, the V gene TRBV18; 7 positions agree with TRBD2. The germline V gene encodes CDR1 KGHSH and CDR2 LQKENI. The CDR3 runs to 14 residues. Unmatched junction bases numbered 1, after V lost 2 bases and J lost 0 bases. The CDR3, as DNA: TGTGCCAGCTCACCAGGGGACTACTCCTACGAGCAGTACTTC. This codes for CASSPGDYSYEQYF.

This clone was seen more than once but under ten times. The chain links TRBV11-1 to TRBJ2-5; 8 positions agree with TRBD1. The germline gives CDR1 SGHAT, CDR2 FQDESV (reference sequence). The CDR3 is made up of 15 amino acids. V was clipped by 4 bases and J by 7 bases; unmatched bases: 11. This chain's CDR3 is CASSSWTGRTGTQYF. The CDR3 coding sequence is TGTGCCAGCAGCTCATGGACAGGGCGGACGGGGACCCAGTACTTC.

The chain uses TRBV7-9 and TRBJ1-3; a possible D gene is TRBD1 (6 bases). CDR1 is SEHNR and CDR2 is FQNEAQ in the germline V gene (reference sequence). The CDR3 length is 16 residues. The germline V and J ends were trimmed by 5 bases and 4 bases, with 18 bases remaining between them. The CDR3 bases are TGTGCCAGCAGCCGGGCCCGGGGGGCGACCGGAAACACCATATATTTT. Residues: CASSRARGATGNTIYF.

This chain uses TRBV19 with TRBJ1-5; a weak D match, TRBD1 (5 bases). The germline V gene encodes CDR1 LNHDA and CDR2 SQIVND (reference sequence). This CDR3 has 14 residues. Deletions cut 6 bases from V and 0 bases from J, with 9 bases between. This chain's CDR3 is CASRTQVSNQPQHF. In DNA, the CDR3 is TGTGCCAGTAGGACACAGGTTAGCAATCAGCCCCAGCATTTT. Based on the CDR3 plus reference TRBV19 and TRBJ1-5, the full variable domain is DGGITQSPKYLFRKEGQNVTLSCEQNLNHDAMYWYRQDPGQGLRLIYYSQIVNDFQKGDIAEGYSVSREKKESFPLTVTSAQKNPTAFYLCASRTQVSNQPQHFGDGTRLSIL.

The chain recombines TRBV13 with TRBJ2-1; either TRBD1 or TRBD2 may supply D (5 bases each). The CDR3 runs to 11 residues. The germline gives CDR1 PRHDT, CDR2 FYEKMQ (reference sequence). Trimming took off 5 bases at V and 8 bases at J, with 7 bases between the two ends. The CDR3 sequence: CASSLGDEQFF. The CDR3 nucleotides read TGTGCCAGCAGCCTGGGGGATGAGCAGTTCTTC.

Here the CDR3 DNA reads TGTGCCAGCAGGAAAAGCGGTTTCGAAAACATTCAGTACTTC. Encoded protein: CASRKSGFENIQYF. V is TRBV7-9 and J is TRBJ2-4; D might be TRBD2 (5 bases). CDR1 and CDR2 (germline): SEHNR, FQNEAQ (reference sequence). V gave up 6 bases and J gave up 5 bases, with 14 bases separating them. The length of the CDR3 is 14 residues.

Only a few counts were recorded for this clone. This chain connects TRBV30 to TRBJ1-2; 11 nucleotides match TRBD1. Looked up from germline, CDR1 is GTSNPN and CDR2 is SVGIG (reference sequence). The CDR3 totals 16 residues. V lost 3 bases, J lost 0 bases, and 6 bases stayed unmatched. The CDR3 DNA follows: TGTGCCTGGAGCGGACAGGGGGCGGTTTCTAACTATGGCTACACCTTC. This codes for CAWSGQGAVSNYGYTF.

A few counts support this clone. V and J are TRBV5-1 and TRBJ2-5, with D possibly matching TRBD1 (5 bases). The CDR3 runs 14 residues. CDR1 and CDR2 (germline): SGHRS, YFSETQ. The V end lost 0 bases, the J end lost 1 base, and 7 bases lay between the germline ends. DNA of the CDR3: TGCGCCAGCAGCTTGGGACAGCCCCAAGAGACCCAGTACTTC. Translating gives CASSLGQPQETQYF.